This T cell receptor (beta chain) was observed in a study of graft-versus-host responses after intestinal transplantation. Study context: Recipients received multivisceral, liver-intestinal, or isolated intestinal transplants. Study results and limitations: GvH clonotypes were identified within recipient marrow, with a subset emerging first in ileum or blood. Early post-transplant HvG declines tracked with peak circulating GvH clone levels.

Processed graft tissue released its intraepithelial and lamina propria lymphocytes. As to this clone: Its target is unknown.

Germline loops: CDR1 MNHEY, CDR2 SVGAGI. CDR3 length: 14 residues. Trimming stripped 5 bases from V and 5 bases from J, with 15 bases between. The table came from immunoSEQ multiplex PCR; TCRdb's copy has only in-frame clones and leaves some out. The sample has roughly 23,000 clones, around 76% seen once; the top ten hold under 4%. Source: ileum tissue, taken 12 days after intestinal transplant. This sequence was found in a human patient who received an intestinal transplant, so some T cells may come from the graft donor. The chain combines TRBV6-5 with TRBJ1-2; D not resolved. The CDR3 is CASSPHRSGYGYTF. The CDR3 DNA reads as TGTGCCAGCAGTCCCCATAGGAGTGGGTATGGCTACACCTTC.